Below, 14 T cell receptor beta chains from the same sample are listed, as sequenced in a study of Graves' ophthalmopathy and Graves' hyperthyroidism. RNA transcripts were the source from which TCR beta CDR3 regions were amplified. Second-round multiplex PCR came after first-round RT-PCR with HTBI primers. TCRdb recomputed calls from the multiplex PCR reads with MiXCR, one row per CDR3 protein. This sample yields approximately 380,000 distinct CDR3 sequences, of which approximately 21% are seen a single time; 2.5% to 3.5% belongs to the top ten. Sequencing was performed on peripheral blood. The origin of the receptors is a woman aged 18-29 years with stable Graves' hyperthyroidism.

This clonotype showed up many times. V usage is TRBV6-1 and J usage is TRBJ1-6; D is perhaps TRBD1 (5 bases). Germline V gives CDR1 MNHNS, CDR2 SASEGT. The CDR3 extends over 16 amino acids. Trimming took 4 bases from V and 10 from J, leaving 20 bases between them. The CDR3 coding sequence is TGTGCCAGCAGTGCACCCGACGGGACGAGCAGCTCACCCCTCCACTTT. This sequence encodes CASSAPDGTSSSPLHF.

Ten or more counts support this clonotype. V gene TRBV13 combines with J gene TRBJ2-7, with 7 bases aligning to TRBD1. This CDR3 spans 14 amino acids. Germline V lookup: CDR1 PRHDT, CDR2 FYEKMQ (reference sequence). V dropped 0 bases and J dropped 4; count of bases not matched to a gene: 3. This chain's CDR3 is CASSLGRGRYEQYF. The CDR3 DNA reads TGTGCCAGCAGCTTAGGAAGGGGGCGATACGAGCAGTACTTC.

The chain uses TRBV12-3 or TRBV12-4 and TRBJ1-2; 8 bases line up with TRBD1. The CDR3 spans 15 residues. The V and J ends lost 4 bases and 2 bases, in that order; junction bases with no gene match: 6. The chain's CDR3 is CASSSLGTGNYGYTF. As DNA, the CDR3 is TGTGCCAGCAGTTCTTTAGGGACAGGAAACTATGGCTACACCTTC.

This clonotype was seen many times. DNA for the CDR3: TGTGCCACCAGTGCCGGACAAGATAGCAATCAGCCCCAGCATTTT. It yields the protein CATSAGQDSNQPQHF. The gene calls are TRBV24-1 and TRBJ1-5, with D perhaps TRBD1 (5 bases). The germline V gene encodes CDR1 KGHDR and CDR2 SFDVKD. This CDR3 has 15 residues. V was shortened by 5 bases and J by 0 bases, with 10 bases between the two germline ends.

This clonotype was seen a few times. The chain couples TRBV6-1 to TRBJ2-2, with 7 bases fitting TRBD2. Germline-derived CDR1 and CDR2 are MNHNS and SASEGT. The CDR3 contains 15 residues. V was clipped by 6 bases and J by 3 bases; unmatched bases: 7. The CDR3 here is CASRGLAAYTGELFF. For the CDR3, the DNA is TGTGCCAGCAGGGGGCTAGCGGCATACACCGGGGAGCTGTTTTTT.

V usage is TRBV28 and J usage is TRBJ1-1; no firm D call. Trimming cost V 6 bases and J 0 bases, with 11 bases left between them. The CDR3 runs 14 residues. Germline V lookup: CDR1 MDHEN, CDR2 SYDVKM. The CDR3 reads CASRPDGVNTEAFF. CDR3 in DNA: TGTGCCAGCAGGCCCGATGGGGTGAACACTGAAGCTTTCTTT.

This clonotype was counted between two and nine times. This chain connects TRBV4-1 to TRBJ1-5; D perhaps matches TRBD1 (5 bases). Trimming left V 3 bases short and J 2 bases short, with 8 bases between. The CDR3 covers 14 residues. Germline assignment: CDR1 MGHRA and CDR2 YSYEKL. In DNA form, the CDR3 reads TGCGCCAGCAGCCAGGGGGTTGGCAATCAGCCCCAGCATTTT. Its translation is CASSQGVGNQPQHF.

For this clonotype: One end of the junction fails to match germline, which may point to a read error. The chain joins TRBV19 to TRBJ1-5, with D maybe TRBD1 (5 bases). CDR1 is LNHDA and CDR2 is SQIVND in the germline V gene (reference sequence). The length of the CDR3 is 15 residues. The CDR3 DNA reads as TGTGCCAGTAGTATTGGTGGGGGGAGCAGTCAGCCCCAGCATTTT. Translating gives CASSIGGGSSQPQHF.

This chain connects TRBV29-1 to TRBJ2-7; D gene ambiguous. Trimming removed 6 bases from V and 0 bases from J, with 18 bases in between. Germline CDR1 SQVTM, CDR2 ANQGSEA. The CDR3 spans 15 residues. The chain's CDR3 is CSVASGRSSSYEQYF. CDR3 DNA sequence: TGCAGCGTGGCCTCTGGGCGGTCGAGCTCCTACGAGCAGTACTTC.

This clonotype was recorded a few times. The chain joins TRBV19 to TRBJ2-2; tentatively, D is TRBD2 (6 bases). The V end lost 5 bases, the J end lost 5 bases, and 18 bases lay between the germline ends. This CDR3 comprises 16 residues. In germline, CDR1 is LNHDA, CDR2 SQIVND (reference sequence). CDR3: CASSPGYPGTTGELFF. CDR3 coding DNA: TGTGCCAGTAGTCCCGGATATCCCGGGACTACCGGGGAGCTGTTTTTT.

This clonotype was detected many times. The CDR3 nucleotides read TGTGCCACCAGCAGAGATAGGGGAGATCAGCCCCAGCATTTT. Translation: CATSRDRGDQPQHF. J is TRBJ1-5 and V is TRBV15, with D perhaps TRBD1 (5 bases). This CDR3 contains 14 residues. The germline V gene encodes CDR1 LNHNV and CDR2 YYDKDF (reference sequence). Trimming took off 0 bases at V and 5 bases at J, with 8 bases between the two ends.

This clonotype was recorded many times. The chain employs TRBV6-1 and TRBJ2-2, with TRBD2 as a possible D gene (6 bases). Germline V gene data show CDR1 as MNHNS and CDR2 as SASEGT. The CDR3 contains 15 residues. Between the trimmed V and J ends, which lost 6 bases and 0 bases, there was a span of 11 bases. CDR3 DNA sequence: TGTGCCAGCAGGGCGGGACGGACGAACACCGGGGAGCTGTTTTTT. It translates to CASRAGRTNTGELFF.

This clonotype came up many times. This chain connects TRBV6-2 or TRBV6-3 to TRBJ1-2; 8 bases align to TRBD1. CDR1 is MNHEY and CDR2 is SVGEGT in the germline V gene. There are 13 residues in the CDR3. After removal of 6 bases from V and 3 bases from J, the junction contained 3 bases not matched to a gene. The DNA of the CDR3 is TGTGCCAGCAGACGGACAGGGTACTATGGCTACACCTTC. It specifies CASRRTGYYGYTF.

Concerning this clonotype itself: At one end the junction does not follow the germline gene, possibly because of a read error. DNA for the CDR3: TGTGCCATCAGTGCCCGGAGTGGGCGCACCGGGGAGCTGTTTTTT. Amino acid sequence: CAISARSGRTGELFF. The chain employs TRBV25-1 and TRBJ2-2; D is unclear. Germline V CDR1 and CDR2: MGHDK, SYGVNS. This CDR3 region has 15 residues.